A selection of T cell receptor beta chains follows, all from one sample in a study of PD-L1 blockade in urothelial cancer. Assay: immunoSEQ multiplex PCR; the TCRdb copy retains only in-frame clones and omits some. The sample holds around 35,000 clones, about 87% seen once. Material: PBMCs, obtained around atezolizumab (anti-PD-L1) treatment. The receptors were sampled from a man in his sixties with urothelial cancer. Both conserved end residues are trimmed from each CDR3. Fields, in order: V gene, J gene, CDR3 protein.

V gene: TRBV18
J gene: TRBJ1-1
CDR3 protein: ASSPRERGGTEAF

V gene: TRBV19
J gene: TRBJ2-7
CDR3 protein: ASSSLPYEQY

V gene: TRBV7-3
J gene: TRBJ2-5
CDR3 protein: ASSLLGSGRQETQY

V gene: TRBV27
J gene: TRBJ2-7
CDR3 protein: ASSKTGTALYEQY

V gene: TRBV10-2
J gene: TRBJ2-3
CDR3 protein: ASTTPSGSRDTQY

V gene: TRBV7-9
J gene: TRBJ2-3
CDR3 protein: ASSLGPSGSTDTQY

V gene: TRBV9
J gene: TRBJ2-3
CDR3 protein: ASSGTAGGPADTQY

V gene: TRBV2
J gene: TRBJ2-7
CDR3 protein: ASSGTGEVGEQY

V gene: TRBV11-3
J gene: TRBJ1-1
CDR3 protein: ASSLAGGTEAF

V gene: TRBV19
J gene: TRBJ2-7
CDR3 protein: ATSDPRDTLYEQY

V gene: TRBV7-3
J gene: TRBJ2-3
CDR3 protein: ASSHGTGSSDTQY

V gene: TRBV6-5
J gene: TRBJ1-3
CDR3 protein: ASSYSTGTAGNTIY

V gene: TRBV5-4
J gene: TRBJ2-7
CDR3 protein: ALPPAVLSYEQY

V gene: TRBV7-6
J gene: TRBJ2-7
CDR3 protein: ASSLATGGRFVYEQY

V gene: TRBV30
J gene: TRBJ2-7
CDR3 protein: AWQRDTAYEQY

V gene: TRBV18
J gene: TRBJ2-2
CDR3 protein: ASSLNIPGLAGHNTGELF

V gene: TRBV9
J gene: TRBJ1-3
CDR3 protein: ASNRDGNTIY

V gene: TRBV5-6
J gene: TRBJ1-4
CDR3 protein: ASSSRGSTNEKLF

V gene: TRBV6-5
J gene: TRBJ1-1
CDR3 protein: ASRIMEGYTEAF

V gene: TRBV7-2
J gene: TRBJ2-1
CDR3 protein: ASSLVAGTSYNEQF

V gene: TRBV5-1
J gene: TRBJ2-5
CDR3 protein: ASSLSTRETQY

V gene: TRBV7-6
J gene: TRBJ2-7
CDR3 protein: ASSLGPNYEQY

V gene: TRBV30
J gene: TRBJ1-3
CDR3 protein: AWGQGGNTIY

V gene: TRBV7-7
J gene: TRBJ2-1
CDR3 protein: ASSSQVRDEQF

V gene: TRBV11-2
J gene: TRBJ2-1
CDR3 protein: ASSHRPGQGGLASF

V gene: TRBV6-5
J gene: TRBJ1-2
CDR3 protein: ASSYEVEDGYT

V gene: TRBV5-4
J gene: TRBJ1-2
CDR3 protein: ASSSGQLYGYT

V gene: TRBV28
J gene: TRBJ1-3
CDR3 protein: ASSPGTGRFSGNTIY

V gene: TRBV28
J gene: TRBJ1-2
CDR3 protein: ASRSGAGGGIWKLDGYT

V gene: TRBV9
J gene: TRBJ1-1
CDR3 protein: ASSVGQVGGNTEAF

V gene: TRBV5-4
J gene: TRBJ2-5
CDR3 protein: ASSDRRETQY

V gene: TRBV11-2
J gene: TRBJ1-1
CDR3 protein: ASSLALMNTEAF

V gene: TRBV7-7
J gene: TRBJ2-2
CDR3 protein: ASSLGAGGELF

V gene: TRBV11-1
J gene: TRBJ2-4
CDR3 protein: ASSPGGAKNIQY

V gene: TRBV2
J gene: TRBJ1-4
CDR3 protein: ASSRQGGSEKLF

V gene: TRBV7-3
J gene: TRBJ2-1
CDR3 protein: ASSSGVEQF

V gene: TRBV11-2
J gene: TRBJ2-1
CDR3 protein: ASSLDSGVSSYNEQF

V gene: TRBV5-1
J gene: TRBJ1-4
CDR3 protein: ASSLPDRRGEKLF

V gene: TRBV5-4
J gene: TRBJ2-1
CDR3 protein: ASSPWASGGGEQF

V gene: TRBV4-2
J gene: TRBJ2-1
CDR3 protein: ASSQDAPHRVLGYNEQF

V gene: TRBV14
J gene: TRBJ1-3
CDR3 protein: ASSQEARDTSSGNTIY

V gene: TRBV2
J gene: TRBJ2-3
CDR3 protein: ASSPGTSGRARDTQY

V gene: TRBV28
J gene: TRBJ1-2
CDR3 protein: ASSEAGQGANGYT

V gene: TRBV5-6
J gene: TRBJ1-2
CDR3 protein: ASSAPGFNYGYT

V gene: TRBV7-6
J gene: TRBJ2-5
CDR3 protein: ASSRIPGETQY

V gene: TRBV5-6
J gene: TRBJ2-2
CDR3 protein: ASSFEAGGVRTGELF

V gene: TRBV11-3
J gene: TRBJ2-3
CDR3 protein: ASSLETHTQY

V gene: TRBV11-2
J gene: TRBJ1-1
CDR3 protein: ASSLVGGPGEAF

V gene: TRBV5-5
J gene: TRBJ1-5
CDR3 protein: ASSPQTSNQPQH

V gene: TRBV12-5
J gene: TRBJ2-4
CDR3 protein: ASGSQLAPIAKNIQY

V gene: TRBV7-8
J gene: TRBJ2-4
CDR3 protein: ASSVATGGTVNIQY